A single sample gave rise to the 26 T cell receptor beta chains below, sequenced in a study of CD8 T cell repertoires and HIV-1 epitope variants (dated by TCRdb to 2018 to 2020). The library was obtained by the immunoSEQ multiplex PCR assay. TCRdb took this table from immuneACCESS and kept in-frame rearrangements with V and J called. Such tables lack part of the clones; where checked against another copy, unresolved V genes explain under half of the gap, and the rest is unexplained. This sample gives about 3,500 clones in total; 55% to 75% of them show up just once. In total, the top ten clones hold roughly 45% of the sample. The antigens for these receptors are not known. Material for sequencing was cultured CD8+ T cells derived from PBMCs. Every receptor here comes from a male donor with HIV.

CDR3 region: CASSEVGREAQFF. Here the CDR3 DNA reads TGTGCCAGCAGTGAAGTCGGGCGGGAGGCGCAGTTCTTC. J is TRBJ2-1 and V is TRBV6-1, with 8 bases lining up with TRBD2. V lost 1 base, J lost 12 bases, and 5 bases stayed unmatched. CDR1 and CDR2 (germline): MNHNS, SASEGT. This CDR3 is 13 amino acids long.

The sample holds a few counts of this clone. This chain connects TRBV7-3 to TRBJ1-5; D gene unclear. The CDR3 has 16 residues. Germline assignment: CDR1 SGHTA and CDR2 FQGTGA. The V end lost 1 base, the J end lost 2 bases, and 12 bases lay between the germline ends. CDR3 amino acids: CASSLNGGLRNQPQHF. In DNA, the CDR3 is TGTGCCAGCAGCTTAAATGGAGGGTTGCGCAATCAGCCCCAGCATTTT.

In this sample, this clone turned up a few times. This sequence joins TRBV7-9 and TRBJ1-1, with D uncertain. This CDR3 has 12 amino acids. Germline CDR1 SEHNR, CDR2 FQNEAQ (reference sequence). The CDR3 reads CVGQFMNTEAFF. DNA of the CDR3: TGTGTAGGGCAGTTCATGAACACTGAAGCTTTCTTT.

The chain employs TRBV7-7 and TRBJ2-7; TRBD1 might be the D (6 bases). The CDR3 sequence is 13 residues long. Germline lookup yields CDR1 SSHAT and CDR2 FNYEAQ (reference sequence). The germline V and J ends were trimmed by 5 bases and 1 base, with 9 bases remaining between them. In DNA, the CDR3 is TGTGCCAGCAGCCCGGACAGTTCCTACGAGCAGTACTTC. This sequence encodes CASSPDSSYEQYF.

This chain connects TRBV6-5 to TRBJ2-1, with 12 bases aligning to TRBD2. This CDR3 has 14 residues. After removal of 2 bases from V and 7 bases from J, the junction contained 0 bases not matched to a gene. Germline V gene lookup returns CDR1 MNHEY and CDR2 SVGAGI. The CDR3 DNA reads TGTGCCAGCAGTTACGGGACTAGCGGGAATGAGCAGTTCTTC. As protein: CASSYGTSGNEQFF.

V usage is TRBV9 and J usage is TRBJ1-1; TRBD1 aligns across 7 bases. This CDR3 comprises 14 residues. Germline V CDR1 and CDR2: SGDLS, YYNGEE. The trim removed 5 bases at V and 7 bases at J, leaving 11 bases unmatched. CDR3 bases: TGTGCCAGCAGTCTGAGCCAGGGGGGGAGTGAAGCTTTCTTT. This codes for CASSLSQGGSEAFF.

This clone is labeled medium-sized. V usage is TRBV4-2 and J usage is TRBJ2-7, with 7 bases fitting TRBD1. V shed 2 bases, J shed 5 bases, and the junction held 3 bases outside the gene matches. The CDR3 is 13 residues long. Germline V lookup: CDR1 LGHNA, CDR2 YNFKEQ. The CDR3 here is CASSQTGVNEQYF. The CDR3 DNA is TGTGCCAGCAGCCAAACAGGGGTCAACGAGCAGTACTTC.

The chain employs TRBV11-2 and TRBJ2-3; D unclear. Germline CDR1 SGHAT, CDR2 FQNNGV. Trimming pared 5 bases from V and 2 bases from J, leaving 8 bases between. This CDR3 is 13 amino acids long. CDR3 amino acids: CASSPGNTDTQYF. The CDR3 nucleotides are TGTGCCAGCAGCCCCGGAAACACAGATACGCAGTATTTT.

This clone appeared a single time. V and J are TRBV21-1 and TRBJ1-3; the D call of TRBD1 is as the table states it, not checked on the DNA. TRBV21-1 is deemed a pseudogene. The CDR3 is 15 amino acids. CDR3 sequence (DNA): TGTGCCAGCCTCCTACAGGGGGGAACTGGAAACACCATATATTTT. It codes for CASLLQGGTGNTIYF.

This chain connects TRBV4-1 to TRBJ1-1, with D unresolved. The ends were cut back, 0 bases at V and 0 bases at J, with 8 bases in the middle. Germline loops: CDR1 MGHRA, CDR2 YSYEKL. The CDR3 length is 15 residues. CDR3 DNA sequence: TGCGCCAGCAGCCAAGAACACCCCATGAACACTGAAGCTTTCTTT. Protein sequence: CASSQEHPMNTEAFF.

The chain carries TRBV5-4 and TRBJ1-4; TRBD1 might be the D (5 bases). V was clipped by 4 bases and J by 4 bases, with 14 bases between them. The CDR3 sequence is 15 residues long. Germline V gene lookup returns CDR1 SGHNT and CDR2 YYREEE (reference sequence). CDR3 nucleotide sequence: TGTGCCAGCAGCCCGGGGGACGGGGGTAATGAAAAACTGTTTTTT. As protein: CASSPGDGGNEKLFF.

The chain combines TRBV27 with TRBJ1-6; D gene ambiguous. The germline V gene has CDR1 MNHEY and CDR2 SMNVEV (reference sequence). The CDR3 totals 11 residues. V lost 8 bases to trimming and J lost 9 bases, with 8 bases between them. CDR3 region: CASGVRSPLHF. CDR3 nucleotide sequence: TGTGCCAGCGGGGTGCGTTCACCCCTCCACTTT.

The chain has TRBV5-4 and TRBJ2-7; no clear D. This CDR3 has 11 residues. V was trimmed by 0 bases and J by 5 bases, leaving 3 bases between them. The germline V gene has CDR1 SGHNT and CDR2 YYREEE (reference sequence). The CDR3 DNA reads TGTGCCAGCAGCTTGGGGCACGAGCAGTACTTC. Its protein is CASSLGHEQYF.

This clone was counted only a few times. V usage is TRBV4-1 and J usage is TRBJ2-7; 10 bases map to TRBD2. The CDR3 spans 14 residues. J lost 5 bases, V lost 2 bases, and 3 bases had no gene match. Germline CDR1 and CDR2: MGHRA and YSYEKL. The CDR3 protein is CASSQLAGDHEQYF. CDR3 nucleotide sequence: TGCGCCAGCAGCCAACTAGCGGGAGACCACGAGCAGTACTTC.

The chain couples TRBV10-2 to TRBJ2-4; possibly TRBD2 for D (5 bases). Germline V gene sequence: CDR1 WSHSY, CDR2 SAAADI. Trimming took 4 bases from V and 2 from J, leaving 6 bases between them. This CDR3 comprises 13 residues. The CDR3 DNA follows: TGCGCCAGCAGTGCGGGGACCAAAAACATTCAGTACTTC. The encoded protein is CASSAGTKNIQYF.

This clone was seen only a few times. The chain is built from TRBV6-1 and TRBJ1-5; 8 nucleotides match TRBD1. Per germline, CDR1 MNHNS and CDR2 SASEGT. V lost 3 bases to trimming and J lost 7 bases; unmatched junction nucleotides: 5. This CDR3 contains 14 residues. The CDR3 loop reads CASSDSDREQPQHF. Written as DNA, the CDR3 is TGTGCCAGCAGTGACTCGGACAGGGAGCAGCCCCAGCATTTT.

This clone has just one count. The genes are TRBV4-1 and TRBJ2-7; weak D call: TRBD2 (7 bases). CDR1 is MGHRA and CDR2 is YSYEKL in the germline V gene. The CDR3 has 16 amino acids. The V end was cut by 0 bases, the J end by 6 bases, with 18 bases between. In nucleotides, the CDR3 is TGCGCCAGCAGCCAAGATGGGAGGGGGGGCGGCGGCGAGCAGTACTTC. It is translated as CASSQDGRGGGGEQYF.

The CDR3 DNA is TGTGCCAGCAGTTTATGGGGTGGGGTGAACACTGAAGCTTTCTTT. Translation: CASSLWGGVNTEAFF. The chain joins TRBV27 to TRBJ1-1; D gene ambiguous. V was trimmed by 1 base and J by 0 bases, leaving 9 bases between them. The germline CDR1 and CDR2 sequences are MNHEY and SMNVEV (reference sequence). This CDR3 contains 15 residues.

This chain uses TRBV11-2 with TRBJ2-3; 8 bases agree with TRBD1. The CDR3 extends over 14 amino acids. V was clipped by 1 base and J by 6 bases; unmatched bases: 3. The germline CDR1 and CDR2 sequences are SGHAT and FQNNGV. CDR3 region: CASSLGQGADTQYF. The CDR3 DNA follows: TGTGCCAGCAGCTTAGGGCAGGGGGCGGATACGCAGTATTTT.

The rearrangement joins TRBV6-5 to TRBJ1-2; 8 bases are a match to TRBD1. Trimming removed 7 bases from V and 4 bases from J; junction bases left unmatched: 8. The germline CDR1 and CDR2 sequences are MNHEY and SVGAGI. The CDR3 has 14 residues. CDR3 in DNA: TGTGCCAGCAAAATCGGACAGGGCAGCTATGGCTACACCTTC. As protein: CASKIGQGSYGYTF.

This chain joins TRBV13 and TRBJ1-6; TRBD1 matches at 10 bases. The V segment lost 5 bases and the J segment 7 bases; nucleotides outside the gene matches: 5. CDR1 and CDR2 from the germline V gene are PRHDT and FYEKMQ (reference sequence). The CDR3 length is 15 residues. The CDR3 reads CASSLGQGGNSPLHF. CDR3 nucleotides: TGTGCCAGCAGCCTCGGACAGGGGGGAAATTCACCCCTCCACTTT.

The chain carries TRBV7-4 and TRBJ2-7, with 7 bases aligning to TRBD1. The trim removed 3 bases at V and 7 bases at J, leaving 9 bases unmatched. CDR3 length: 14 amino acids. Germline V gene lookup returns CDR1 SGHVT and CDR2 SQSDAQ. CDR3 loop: CASSLGQYLREQYF. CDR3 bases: TGTGCCAGCAGCTTGGGACAGTACCTTCGTGAGCAGTACTTC.

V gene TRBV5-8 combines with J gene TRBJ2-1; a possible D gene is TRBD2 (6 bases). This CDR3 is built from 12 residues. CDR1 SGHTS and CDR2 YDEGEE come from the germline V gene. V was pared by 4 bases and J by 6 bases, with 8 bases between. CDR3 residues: CASSRDFNEQFF. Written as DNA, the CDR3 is TGTGCCAGCAGCCGGGACTTCAATGAGCAGTTCTTC. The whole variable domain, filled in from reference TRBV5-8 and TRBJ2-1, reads EAGVTQSPTHLIKTRGQQATLRCSPISGHTSVYWYQQALGLGLQFLLWYDEGEERNRGNFPPRFSGRQFPNYSSELNVNALELEDSALYLCASSRDFNEQFFGPGTRLTVL.

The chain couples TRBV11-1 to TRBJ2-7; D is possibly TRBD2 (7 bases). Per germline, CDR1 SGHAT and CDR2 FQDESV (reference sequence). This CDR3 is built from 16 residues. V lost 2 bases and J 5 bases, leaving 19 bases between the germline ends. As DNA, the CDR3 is TGTGCCAGCAGCTTAATGGCCGCGGAAGGGGGGGACGAGCAGTACTTC. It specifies CASSLMAAEGGDEQYF.

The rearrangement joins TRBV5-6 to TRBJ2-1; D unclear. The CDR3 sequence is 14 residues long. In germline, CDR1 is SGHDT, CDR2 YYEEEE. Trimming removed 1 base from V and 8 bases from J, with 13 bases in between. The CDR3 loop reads CASSLHHVGDEQFF. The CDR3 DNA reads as TGTGCCAGCAGCTTGCACCATGTTGGCGATGAGCAGTTCTTC.

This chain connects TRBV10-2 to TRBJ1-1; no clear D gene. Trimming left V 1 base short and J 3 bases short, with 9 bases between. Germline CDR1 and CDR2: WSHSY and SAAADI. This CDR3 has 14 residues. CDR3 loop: CASSELELYTEAFF. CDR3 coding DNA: TGCGCCAGCAGTGAGTTGGAACTTTACACTGAAGCTTTCTTT.